The 11 T cell receptor beta chains given below trace back to one sample, sequenced in a study of neurological immune-mediated disorders. The time point: longitudinal time-point 3. TCRdb re-called the 5' RACE reads through MiXCR, storing one row per CDR3 protein. This sample has roughly 50,000 distinct CDR3 sequences; more than 9.5% occur once, and the top ten carry roughly 10%. The sample taken for sequencing was PBMCs. The receptors here all came from a male donor with HTLV-1-associated myelopathy (HAM/TSP).

Ten or more counts support this clonotype. The chain uses TRBV10-1 and TRBJ1-6; 8 positions match TRBD1. The CDR3 runs 15 residues. The V gene's germline CDR1 is WNHNN and CDR2 SYGVQD (reference sequence). V was clipped by 0 bases and J by 10 bases; unmatched bases: 5. For the CDR3, the DNA is TGCGCCAGCAGTGAGTCGAGCCAGGGGGCCTCACCCCTCCACTTT. Translating it yields CASSESSQGASPLHF.

About this clonotype itself: A read error may produce the germline difference seen at one junction end. The chain recombines TRBV7-2 with TRBJ1-5; 7 bases map to TRBD1. From germline, CDR1 is SGHTA and CDR2 FQGNSA. CDR3 length: 14 amino acids. The CDR3 here is CASSLNRGNQHQHF. Here the CDR3 DNA reads TGTGCCAGCAGCTTAAACAGGGGTAATCAGCACCAGCATTTT.

The sample holds many counts of this clonotype. The chain links TRBV7-2 to TRBJ2-3; 9 nucleotides match TRBD2. J gave up 2 bases and V 4 bases, and 1 base lay outside the gene matches. The CDR3 runs 14 residues. The germline CDR1 and CDR2 sequences are SGHTA and FQGNSA. The CDR3 here is CASSSSGVTDTQYF. CDR3 bases: TGTGCCAGCAGCTCTAGCGGGGTCACAGATACGCAGTATTTT.

This clonotype was seen ten or more times. V gene TRBV10-3 combines with J gene TRBJ1-4; D is ambiguous. The germline V gene has CDR1 ENHRY and CDR2 SYGVKD. The CDR3 length is 14 residues. V dropped 4 bases and J dropped 7 bases, with 13 bases sitting between them. CDR3 amino acids: CAISAEGMREKLFF. Here the CDR3 DNA reads TGTGCCATCAGTGCGGAGGGAATGCGTGAAAAACTGTTTTTT.

The V and J genes are TRBV7-2 and TRBJ1-2; 8 bases align to TRBD1. The CDR3 loop spans 15 amino acids. The junction had 6 bases not matched to a gene; V was cut back by 4 bases and J by 2 bases. CDR1 is SGHTA and CDR2 is FQGNSA in the germline V gene. Here the CDR3 reads CASSSTRTGNYGYTF. CDR3 sequence (DNA): TGTGCCAGCAGCTCCACCCGGACAGGGAACTATGGCTACACCTTC. Looking up the rest from reference TRBV7-2 and TRBJ1-2 gives the full variable domain: GAGVSQSPSNKVTEKGKDVELRCDPISGHTALYWYRQSLGQGLEFLIYFQGNSAPDKSGLPSDRFSAERTGGSVSTLTIQRTQQEDSAVYLCASSSTRTGNYGYTFGSGTRLTVV.

This clonotype appeared many times. The chain employs TRBV7-7 and TRBJ2-1; D possibly corresponds to TRBD1 (6 bases). V dropped 5 bases and J dropped 2 bases, with 13 bases sitting between them. From germline, CDR1 is SSHAT and CDR2 FNYEAQ (reference sequence). The CDR3 length is 15 residues. CDR3 bases: TGTGCCAGCAGCGTGGGGGCAGGAGCCTACAATGAGCAGTTCTTC. This sequence encodes CASSVGAGAYNEQFF.

This sequence joins TRBV7-2 and TRBJ2-2, with D possibly being TRBD2 (6 bases). In germline, CDR1 is SGHTA, CDR2 FQGNSA. Trimming pared 5 bases from V and 6 bases from J, leaving 10 bases between. This CDR3 has 13 residues. The CDR3 coding sequence is TGTGCCAGCAGCCTTCGGAGGGCCGGGGAGCTGTTTTTT. It translates to CASSLRRAGELFF.

With respect to this clonotype: Possible read error: a much larger clone is one base away. This chain links TRBV7-9 with TRBJ2-7; D possibly corresponds to TRBD2 (5 bases). Germline CDR1 is SEHNR and CDR2 is FQNEAQ (reference sequence). This CDR3 is 12 amino acids long. CDR3: CTSSFGTYEQYF. Here the CDR3 DNA reads TGTACCAGCAGCTTCGGGACCTACGAGCAGTACTTC.

The table lists this clonotype with a few counts. This may come from a read error, since a much larger clone is one base off. CDR3 nucleotide sequence: TGCGCCAGCAGCGACCGGGACAGGGCTACTAATGAAAAACTGTTTTTT. Its translation: CASSDRDRATNEKLFF. V gene TRBV5-1 combines with J gene TRBJ1-4; 9 bases are shared with TRBD1. The V and J ends lost 4 bases and 2 bases, in that order; junction bases with no gene match: 6. The CDR3 runs to 16 residues. Germline assignment: CDR1 SGHRS and CDR2 YFSETQ.

The sample holds many counts of this clonotype. The rearrangement uses TRBV6-1 and TRBJ1-5; D remains ambiguous. There are 11 residues in the CDR3. Trimming removed 2 bases from V and 7 bases from J, with 3 bases in between. Germline loops: CDR1 MNHNS, CDR2 SASEGT. Here the CDR3 DNA reads TGTGCCAGCAGTGAATTGCAGCCCCAGCATTTT. It yields the protein CASSELQPQHF.

This clonotype was detected many times. The rearrangement links TRBV20-1 to TRBJ2-1; 15 bases are a match to TRBD2. V shed 5 bases, J shed 4 bases, and the junction held 0 bases outside the gene matches. Germline CDR1 and CDR2: DFQATT and SNEGSKA (reference sequence). The CDR3 is 14 residues long. Here the CDR3 reads CSAGTSGGYNEQFF. The CDR3 coding sequence is TGCAGTGCTGGGACTAGCGGGGGGTACAATGAGCAGTTCTTC.